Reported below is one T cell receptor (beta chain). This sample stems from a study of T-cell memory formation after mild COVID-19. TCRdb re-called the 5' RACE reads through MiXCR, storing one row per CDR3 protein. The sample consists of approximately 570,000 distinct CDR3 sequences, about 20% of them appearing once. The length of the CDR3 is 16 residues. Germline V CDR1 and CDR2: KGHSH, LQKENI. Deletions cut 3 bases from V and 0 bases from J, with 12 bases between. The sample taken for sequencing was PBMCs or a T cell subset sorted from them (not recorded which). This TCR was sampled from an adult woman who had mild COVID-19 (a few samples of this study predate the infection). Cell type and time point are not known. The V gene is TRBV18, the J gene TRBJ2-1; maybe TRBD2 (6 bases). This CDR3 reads CASSPGLQGSYNEQFF. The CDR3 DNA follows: TGTGCCAGCTCACCGGGACTCCAAGGCTCCTACAATGAGCAGTTCTTC.